These 24 T cell receptor beta chains originate from one sample sequenced in a study of T cells expressing NK-cell markers. TCRdb re-called the 5' RACE reads and catalogs CDR3 proteins one per entry, DNA excluded. The data show about 380,000 distinct CDR3 sequences, and the top ten clones hold roughly 5.2%. The sequenced material came from blood T cells: a sorted CD56 or NKG2C T cell subset, CD4+ or CD8+ T cells, or bulk PBMC T cells (not recorded which). These receptors originate from a man aged 18 to 69 in good health.

The chain links TRBV2 to TRBJ1-2; TCRdb selects TRBD1, and the lack of DNA leaves this call unchecked. This CDR3 is 13 amino acids long. In germline, CDR1 is SNHLY, CDR2 FYNNEI. CDR3: CASDRGTNYGYTF.

The chain employs TRBV7-2 and TRBJ1-1; TCRdb returns TRBD1, unconfirmable since there is no DNA. CDR3 length equals 14 residues. CDR1 and CDR2 from the germline V gene are SGHTA and FQGNSA. CDR3 region: CASSPLSGRAEAFF.

J is TRBJ2-1 and V is TRBV6-5. Per the germline V gene, CDR1 is MNHEY and CDR2 is SVGAGI. The CDR3 is made up of 13 amino acids. The CDR3 is CASSHGRSNEQFF.

The chain recombines TRBV5-5 with TRBJ2-3. Germline lookup yields CDR1 SGHKS and CDR2 YYEKEE (reference sequence). The CDR3 has 15 residues. The CDR3 region is CASSPRLERTDTQYF.

V usage is TRBV7-2 and J usage is TRBJ2-2; TCRdb picks TRBD1, but there is no DNA to check that call. Germline V CDR1 and CDR2: SGHTA, FQGNSA. This CDR3 contains 16 residues. Here the CDR3 reads CASSYSGSGGSGELFF.

The chain combines TRBV20-1 with TRBJ2-3; TCRdb names TRBD2, which stays unverified in the absence of DNA. Germline V gene lookup returns CDR1 DFQATT and CDR2 SNEGSKA (reference sequence). The length of the CDR3 is 16 residues. CDR3 residues: CSARLWRGWGTDTQYF.

The chain is built from TRBV12-3 or TRBV12-4 and TRBJ2-7; TCRdb calls TRBD2, which cannot be checked without DNA. The CDR3 spans 13 residues. The CDR3 is CASFRAGFNEQYF.

The V call is TRBV7-2, the J call TRBJ2-1; there is no DNA to check the TCRdb D call of TRBD2. The CDR3 totals 16 residues. Germline CDR1 is SGHTA and CDR2 is FQGNSA. The CDR3 here is CASSPPGHRRGNEQFF.

V usage is TRBV30 and J usage is TRBJ1-5. This CDR3 contains 14 residues. The V gene's germline CDR1 is GTSNPN and CDR2 SVGIG (reference sequence). This CDR3 is CAWSGQASNQPQHF.

The chain combines TRBV12-3 or TRBV12-4 with TRBJ2-5; TCRdb's D gene call, TRBD1, goes unchecked for lack of DNA. The CDR3 runs 16 residues. This chain's CDR3 is CASSLARDSPQETQYF.

The J gene is TRBJ2-7, the V gene TRBV12-3 or TRBV12-4; the TCRdb D gene call, TRBD2, has no DNA to confirm it. This CDR3 comprises 15 residues. The CDR3 here is CASSLGGGQTYEQYF.

The V call is TRBV20-1, the J call TRBJ1-3; TCRdb names TRBD1, which stays unverified in the absence of DNA. The CDR3 runs 15 residues. The germline V gene encodes CDR1 DFQATT and CDR2 SNEGSKA (reference sequence). CDR3 sequence reads: CSAILSPGSGNTIYF.

The rearrangement links TRBV5-1 to TRBJ2-3; TCRdb designates TRBD1, a call that cannot be tested without DNA. Germline assignment: CDR1 SGHRS and CDR2 YFSETQ. CDR3 length equals 15 residues. The CDR3 protein is CASSFNGQDWDTQYF.

The chain joins TRBV7-2 to TRBJ2-5; TCRdb names TRBD2, which stays unverified in the absence of DNA. CDR1 is SGHTA and CDR2 is FQGNSA in the germline V gene. The CDR3 totals 15 residues. CDR3 region: CASTSHGTRIETQYF.

This chain joins TRBV7-2 and TRBJ2-1. The length of the CDR3 is 12 residues. The V gene's germline CDR1 is SGHTA and CDR2 FQGNSA. The CDR3: CASSLGRNEQFF.

The V call is TRBV6-1, the J call TRBJ2-7; without DNA, the TCRdb call of TRBD1 cannot be checked. The CDR3 spans 14 residues. Germline V gene sequence: CDR1 MNHNS, CDR2 SASEGT. The CDR3 protein is CASRLDGPPYEQYF.

This CDR3 is CASSPGRKAYEQYF. The chain uses TRBV12-3 or TRBV12-4 and TRBJ2-7; the D call of TRBD1 rests on TCRdb alone, since no DNA is present to check it. This CDR3 is 14 amino acids long.

The rearrangement uses TRBV27 and TRBJ2-7; with no DNA, the TCRdb D assignment of TRBD1 cannot be verified. There are 11 residues in the CDR3. Germline CDR1 and CDR2: MNHEY and SMNVEV (reference sequence). CDR3: CASRTVVEQYF.

The CDR3 is CASSFIGTGQSYEQYF. The rearrangement joins TRBV5-1 to TRBJ2-7; TCRdb's D gene call, TRBD1, goes unchecked for lack of DNA. Germline CDR1 SGHRS, CDR2 YFSETQ. The CDR3 has 16 amino acids.

V is TRBV11-2 and J is TRBJ2-3. CDR1 is SGHAT, CDR2 FQNNGV, per germline. The CDR3 spans 14 residues. The chain's CDR3 is CASSPDRPSYTQYF. The full variable domain, completed using reference TRBV11-2 and TRBJ2-3, is EAGVAQSPRYKIIEKRQSVAFWCNPISGHATLYWYQQILGQGPKLLIQFQNNGVVDDSQLPKDRFSAERLKGVDSTLKIQPAKLEDSAVYLCASSPDRPSYTQYFGPGTRLTVL.

This chain joins TRBV11-1 and TRBJ2-1; checking the TCRdb D call of TRBD1 is not possible without DNA. The germline gives CDR1 SGHAT, CDR2 FQDESV (reference sequence). The CDR3 is 16 amino acids. CDR3 sequence reads: CASSSWTGGPYNEQFF.

J is TRBJ2-7 and V is TRBV20-1; the TCRdb D gene call, TRBD2, has no DNA to confirm it. This CDR3 has 15 amino acids. CDR1 is DFQATT, CDR2 SNEGSKA, per germline (reference sequence). CDR3 sequence: CSAPAGASGPYEQYF.

This chain connects TRBV5-6 to TRBJ2-3. CDR1 SGHDT and CDR2 YYEEEE come from the germline V gene. The CDR3 totals 13 residues. The CDR3 here is CASSLARTDTQYF.

The gene calls are TRBV5-1 and TRBJ2-1; the D call of TRBD2 rests on TCRdb alone, since no DNA is present to check it. Germline CDR1 reads SGHRS; CDR2 reads YFSETQ. CDR3 length equals 17 residues. The CDR3 is CASSLVFEAGGYNEQFF.